Listed below are T cell receptor beta chains from one sample, sequenced in a study of blood T cell repertoires in COVID-19. Libraries were prepared by immunoSEQ multiplex PCR; TCRdb keeps only in-frame clonotypes and omits some of them. The sample shows about 270,000 clones, approximately 89% of them seen only once. Sequenced: PBMCs or T cells enriched from blood (not recorded which). These receptors all come from a woman aged 40 to 50 with acute COVID-19. Both conserved end residues are part of each CDR3. Each record gives: V gene, J gene, clone size, D gene, CDR3 DNA, CDR3 protein. A D gene is named only where the DNA matches it firmly. Size is stated for part of the rows, as once, few or many counts, or as a class when the clone is expanded.

v_call: TRBV18
j_call: TRBJ1-2
clone_size: .
d_call: TRBD1
cdr3_nt: TGTGCCAGCTCACCAGGAAGGGGGCAAGGCTATGGCTACACCTTC
cdr3_aa: CASSPGRGQGYGYTF

v_call: TRBV13
j_call: TRBJ2-3
clone_size: .
d_call: .
cdr3_nt: TGTGCCAGCAGCGAGGTTGGAGGGGCCGCAGATACGCAGTATTTT
cdr3_aa: CASSEVGGAADTQYF

v_call: TRBV19
j_call: TRBJ1-1
clone_size: .
d_call: .
cdr3_nt: TGTGCCAGTAGTATAGATATGAGGAACACTGAAGCTTTCTTT
cdr3_aa: CASSIDMRNTEAFF

v_call: TRBV5-1
j_call: TRBJ1-4
clone_size: .
d_call: TRBD1
cdr3_nt: TGCGCCAGCAGCGGGGGACAGGGCGTTGGGGAAAAACTGTTTTTT
cdr3_aa: CASSGGQGVGEKLFF

v_call: TRBV18
j_call: TRBJ1-1
clone_size: .
d_call: TRBD1
cdr3_nt: TGTGCCAGCTCAGCGGGACAGGGGGCGACTGAAGCTTTCTTT
cdr3_aa: CASSAGQGATEAFF

v_call: TRBV5-1
j_call: TRBJ2-3
clone_size: few
d_call: TRBD2
cdr3_nt: TGCGCCAGCAGCATTAGCGGGAGCGGAGATAAGCAGTATTTT
cdr3_aa: CASSISGSGDKQYF

v_call: TRBV19
j_call: TRBJ1-4
clone_size: .
d_call: .
cdr3_nt: TGTGCCAGTAGTAACGGGCAGGGGTATGGTGAAAAACTGTTTTTT
cdr3_aa: CASSNGQGYGEKLFF

v_call: TRBV27
j_call: TRBJ1-6
clone_size: .
d_call: TRBD1
cdr3_nt: TGTGCCAGCACCAGAGGACAGGGGGCGCGAAATTCACCCCTCCACTTT
cdr3_aa: CASTRGQGARNSPLHF

v_call: TRBV28
j_call: TRBJ1-5
clone_size: once
d_call: TRBD1
cdr3_nt: TGTGCCAGCAGTTTAGGAGGGTGGGACAGTTCCCCTAATCAGCCCCAGCATTTT
cdr3_aa: CASSLGGWDSSPNQPQHF

v_call: TRBV5-8
j_call: TRBJ1-5
clone_size: .
d_call: TRBD1
cdr3_nt: TGTGCCAGCAGCGGAACGGGACAGGGAGGGTTGCAGCCCCAGCATTTT
cdr3_aa: CASSGTGQGGLQPQHF

v_call: TRBV4-1
j_call: TRBJ1-2
clone_size: .
d_call: .
cdr3_nt: TGCGCCAGCAGCCAAGTTCTGGCAGGGGCTGGCTACACCTTC
cdr3_aa: CASSQVLAGAGYTF

v_call: TRBV7-9
j_call: TRBJ1-2
clone_size: .
d_call: .
cdr3_nt: TGTGCCAGCAGCTCACCCCAGGGGAGTTTGGTTGGCTACACCTTC
cdr3_aa: CASSSPQGSLVGYTF

v_call: TRBV30
j_call: TRBJ2-7
clone_size: .
d_call: .
cdr3_nt: TGTGCCTGGAGTGTCGCCTACGAGCAGTACTTC
cdr3_aa: CAWSVAYEQYF

v_call: TRBV7-9
j_call: TRBJ1-5
clone_size: .
d_call: .
cdr3_nt: TGTGCCAGCAGCCTCGGGGGGGAAATGCAGCCCCAGCATTTT
cdr3_aa: CASSLGGEMQPQHF

v_call: TRBV7-7
j_call: TRBJ2-1
clone_size: .
d_call: .
cdr3_nt: TGTGCTAGCAGCCCCGGGATGTTAGATCGCAATGAGCAGTTCTTC
cdr3_aa: CASSPGMLDRNEQFF

v_call: TRBV7-3
j_call: TRBJ2-1
clone_size: .
d_call: TRBD2
cdr3_nt: TGTGCCAGCAGCCCCAGAATCTTAGCGGGAGGGCCAAATGAGCAGTTCTTC
cdr3_aa: CASSPRILAGGPNEQFF

v_call: TRBV15
j_call: TRBJ2-7
clone_size: .
d_call: .
cdr3_nt: TGTGCCACTGGAACGGGAGCTGGCTACGAGCAGTACTTC
cdr3_aa: CATGTGAGYEQYF

v_call: TRBV24-1
j_call: TRBJ2-1
clone_size: .
d_call: .
cdr3_nt: TGTGCCACCAGTGATTACAGGAGCTCCTACAATGAGCAGTTCTTC
cdr3_aa: CATSDYRSSYNEQFF

v_call: TRBV28
j_call: TRBJ1-2
clone_size: .
d_call: .
cdr3_nt: TGTGCCAGCAGAGAGGGACTTGTACTTAAGAATAACTATGGCTACACCTTC
cdr3_aa: CASREGLVLKNNYGYTF

v_call: TRBV7-7
j_call: TRBJ2-1
clone_size: .
d_call: TRBD1
cdr3_nt: TGTGCTAGCAACCTACAAGCTTGCGACAGGGGGGATAGTGAGCAGTTCTTC
cdr3_aa: CASNLQACDRGDSEQFF

v_call: TRBV2
j_call: TRBJ1-6
clone_size: .
d_call: TRBD1
cdr3_nt: TGTGCCAGCAGTGGAAGGGACAGCCTAAATTCACCCCTCCACTTT
cdr3_aa: CASSGRDSLNSPLHF

v_call: TRBV6-5
j_call: TRBJ1-4
clone_size: .
d_call: .
cdr3_nt: TGTGCCAGCAGTTACTCCCCCAACAGGGACCGTGAAAAACTGTTTTTT
cdr3_aa: CASSYSPNRDREKLFF

v_call: TRBV9
j_call: TRBJ1-1
clone_size: .
d_call: .
cdr3_nt: TGTGCCAGCAGCGGACAGGCCGAGCTGACTGAAGCTTTCTTT
cdr3_aa: CASSGQAELTEAFF

v_call: TRBV12-3/TRBV12-4
j_call: TRBJ1-1
clone_size: .
d_call: TRBD1
cdr3_nt: TGTGCCAGCAGCCTCCGGGACAGGGCTTTCTTT
cdr3_aa: CASSLRDRAFF

v_call: TRBV19
j_call: TRBJ2-1
clone_size: .
d_call: .
cdr3_nt: TGTGCCAGTACGTTGGGGAGTAGCTCCTACAATGAGCAGTTCTTC
cdr3_aa: CASTLGSSSYNEQFF

v_call: TRBV7-6
j_call: TRBJ1-3
clone_size: .
d_call: TRBD1
cdr3_nt: TGTGCCAGCAGCCCCGGACAGGGGTACGGAAACACCATATATTTT
cdr3_aa: CASSPGQGYGNTIYF

v_call: TRBV6-1
j_call: TRBJ1-3
clone_size: .
d_call: TRBD1
cdr3_nt: TGTGCCAGCAGTGAAACGGGACAGCCGAACTCTGGAAACACCATATATTTT
cdr3_aa: CASSETGQPNSGNTIYF

v_call: TRBV7-2
j_call: TRBJ1-5
clone_size: .
d_call: TRBD1
cdr3_nt: TGTGCCAGCAGCTTATTCCAGGGGGGCGGGCAGCCCCAGCATTTT
cdr3_aa: CASSLFQGGGQPQHF

v_call: TRBV14
j_call: TRBJ2-3
clone_size: .
d_call: .
cdr3_nt: TGTGCCAGCAGCCCCCCGGGGAGGGGGGACACAGATACGCAGTATTTT
cdr3_aa: CASSPPGRGDTDTQYF

v_call: TRBV24-1
j_call: TRBJ2-3
clone_size: .
d_call: TRBD2
cdr3_nt: TGTGCCACCAGTGATTTTTCGGGAGGGCCGAGGGTAGATACGCAGTATTTT
cdr3_aa: CATSDFSGGPRVDTQYF

v_call: TRBV24-1
j_call: TRBJ2-5
clone_size: .
d_call: TRBD2
cdr3_nt: TGTGCCACCAGTGGTCCCCGCGGTCTAGCGGGAGAGACCCAGTACTTC
cdr3_aa: CATSGPRGLAGETQYF

v_call: TRBV5-4
j_call: TRBJ1-1
clone_size: .
d_call: .
cdr3_nt: TGTGCCAGCAGCTCGCCAGGGCGGGGGACTGAAGCTTTCTTT
cdr3_aa: CASSSPGRGTEAFF

v_call: TRBV7-6
j_call: TRBJ2-7
clone_size: .
d_call: TRBD2
cdr3_nt: TGTGCCAGCAGCCCCCGAGCGGGAATTCCCTACGAGCAGTACTTC
cdr3_aa: CASSPRAGIPYEQYF

v_call: TRBV19
j_call: TRBJ1-6
clone_size: .
d_call: .
cdr3_nt: TGTGCCAGTAGTCCAGACGCAGCGGGGGCCTCACCCCTCCACTTT
cdr3_aa: CASSPDAAGASPLHF

v_call: TRBV9
j_call: TRBJ2-7
clone_size: .
d_call: TRBD2
cdr3_nt: TGTGCCAGCAGCGTAGGACTAGCGGGGGGTTACGAGCAGTACTTC
cdr3_aa: CASSVGLAGGYEQYF

v_call: TRBV5-1
j_call: TRBJ1-6
clone_size: .
d_call: .
cdr3_nt: TGCGCCAGCAGCTTGGAACAAGCAGGTTCACCCCTCCACTTT
cdr3_aa: CASSLEQAGSPLHF

v_call: TRBV18
j_call: TRBJ1-1
clone_size: .
d_call: TRBD1
cdr3_nt: TGTGCCAGCTCACCTGACAGGGAAGTAAGGAACACTGAAGCTTTCTTT
cdr3_aa: CASSPDREVRNTEAFF

v_call: TRBV24-1
j_call: TRBJ2-5
clone_size: .
d_call: .
cdr3_nt: TGTGCCACCAGTGCCGGGAAAGAGACCCAGTACTTC
cdr3_aa: CATSAGKETQYF

v_call: TRBV2
j_call: TRBJ2-5
clone_size: .
d_call: TRBD2
cdr3_nt: TGTGCCAGCAGTCGACTAGCGGGTCCACAAGAGACCCAGTACTTC
cdr3_aa: CASSRLAGPQETQYF

v_call: TRBV4-1
j_call: TRBJ1-4
clone_size: .
d_call: .
cdr3_nt: TGCGCCAGCAGCCAAGGCCAGGGTCCAACTAATGAAAAACTGTTTTTT
cdr3_aa: CASSQGQGPTNEKLFF

v_call: TRBV27
j_call: TRBJ1-6
clone_size: .
d_call: .
cdr3_nt: TGTGCCAGCAGTTTATCCCTAGGTAGTCGCTCACCCCTCCACTTT
cdr3_aa: CASSLSLGSRSPLHF

v_call: TRBV4-1
j_call: TRBJ2-5
clone_size: .
d_call: TRBD1
cdr3_nt: TGCGCCAGCCGGCGACAGGGGGGTCAAGAGACCCAGTACTTC
cdr3_aa: CASRRQGGQETQYF